The clone carrying this TCR beta chain was seen at least ten times. The junction differs from germline at one of its ends, possibly a read error. This CDR3 is 15 amino acids long. The germline V gene encodes CDR1 MNHEY and CDR2 SVGEGT. The data were obtained in a study of low-dose radiotherapy and immunotherapy resistance in tumors. Turning to the study itself: The 200 mg/m2 dose of intravenous cyclophosphamide was given every two weeks, one day before radiation and immunotherapy. Patients took 300 mg oral aspirin daily for four cycles from cycle 1 day 1.

Time point of the sample: before trial treatment. Nivolumab, ipilimumab, aspirin, low-dose cyclophosphamide and low-dose radiotherapy were given to donors. Priming of first-strand cDNA relied on TRAV- and TRBV-specific primers (covering alpha and beta chains). The authors amplified TCRs for about 18 PCR cycles with a constant-region primer and a V-primer adapter. TCRdb independently ran MiXCR on the reads; one entry per CDR3 protein. The sample records tens of thousands of distinct CDR3 sequences, roughly a sixth being singletons. This receptor was identified in a male donor with prostate cancer. This material consisted of PBMCs, taken before treatment. The rearrangement joins TRBV6-2 or TRBV6-3 to TRBJ2-1; 7 bases are a match to TRBD2. DNA of the CDR3: TGTGCCAGCAGCCCCAAGGCGGGGGATTACAGTGAGCAGTTCTTC. Translation: CASSPKAGDYSEQFF.